Sequencing of this TCR beta chain was carried out in a study of T cell repertoires in cytomegalovirus infection. About the study: Alongside well-studied HLA-B-restricted CMV epitopes, recently identified HLA-C-restricted CMV epitopes were also used. Carrying CMV and the relevant HLA type showed in public TCR beta signatures.

With V trimmed by 6 bases and J by 4 bases, 5 bases remained unmatched. Germline V gene sequence: CDR1 MNHNS, CDR2 SASEGT. This CDR3 contains 13 residues. TCRdb re-derived calls from the reads in MiXCR, one entry per CDR3 protein. This table has about 830,000 distinct CDR3 sequences, 30% to 35% appearing once. The study's findings and limits: Cumulated frequencies of public TCR beta families served to identify carriers of CMV plus the relevant HLA. Clonotype analysis showed dominance of the ex vivo response by HLA-C-restricted CMV-specific TCR beta clonotypes.

Turning to this clonotype: Its antigen remains unknown.

The TCR sequence derives from a human donor in good health (CMV status not recorded). Some clones in this sample may be carry-over from other donors' samples. Source: cultured CD8+ T cells from PBMCs, taken from culture after CMV antigen stimulation. The chain joins TRBV6-1 to TRBJ2-7; 8 bases match TRBD1. The CDR3 sequence: CASSGGQVYEQYV. CDR3 nucleotide sequence: TGTGCCAGCAGCGGGGGACAGGTTTACGAGCAGTACGTC.